Each of the 21 T cell receptor beta chains below was sequenced from the same sample in a study of Ad26.COV2.S vaccination and SARS-CoV-2 variants. This sample's treatment: roughly 19 received Ad26.COV2.S at low or high dose, single or two shots; about 5 received placebo; per-sample allocation not given. Sampling occurred on day 63 after the first vaccine or placebo injection. Repertoires were generated with immunoSEQ multiplex PCR, while TCRdb's copy carries only in-frame clones and drops some. The table lists about 400,000 clones, roughly nine tenths of them singletons. The material sequenced was peripheral blood, taken in a trial of Ad26.COV2.S vaccine versus placebo. These receptors all stem from a person between 18 and 59 years old who received the Ad26.COV2.S COVID-19 vaccine or a placebo.

CDR3 DNA: TGTGCCAGCAGCTGGGACTCAGGAGGGGCAGATACGCAGTATTTT. Amino acid sequence: CASSWDSGGADTQYF. The chain uses TRBV5-4 and TRBJ2-3; the D gene is possibly TRBD2 (6 bases). The CDR3 runs 15 residues. Germline CDR1 SGHNT, CDR2 YYREEE (reference sequence). The germline V and J ends were trimmed by 3 bases and 4 bases, with 15 bases remaining between them.

This sequence joins TRBV6-5 and TRBJ1-3; 8 nucleotides agree with TRBD1. CDR1 MNHEY and CDR2 SVGAGI come from the germline V gene. The CDR3 has 14 residues. V was clipped by 8 bases and J by 0 bases; unmatched bases: 3. The CDR3, as DNA: TGTGCCAGCCAGACAGGGGACTCTGGAAACACCATATATTTT. The encoded protein is CASQTGDSGNTIYF.

The V gene is TRBV5-3, the J gene TRBJ1-1, with D possibly matching TRBD1 (5 bases). TRBV5-3 has ORF status, its function being uncertain. Trimming took 1 base from V and 4 from J, leaving 8 bases between them. This CDR3 has 13 amino acids. As DNA, the CDR3 is TGTGCCAGAAGCTTGACCCAGGGCACTGAAGCTTTCTTT. The encoded protein is CARSLTQGTEAFF.

The gene calls are TRBV11-3 and TRBJ2-3; D might be TRBD2 (7 bases). V was pared by 8 bases and J by 0 bases, with 15 bases between. This CDR3 comprises 15 residues. Looked up from germline, CDR1 is SGHNT and CDR2 is YENEEA. CDR3: CASSSGGASTDTQYF. CDR3 in DNA: TGTGCCAGCTCCTCTGGGGGGGCTAGCACAGATACGCAGTATTTT.

This clone was recorded only once. The chain uses TRBV5-1 and TRBJ1-1; no definite D call. Germline V CDR1 and CDR2: SGHRS, YFSETQ. Trimming took off 0 bases at V and 4 bases at J, with 10 bases between the two ends. The CDR3 runs 14 residues. The CDR3 sequence is CASSLVAAATEAFF. The CDR3 nucleotides read TGCGCCAGCAGCTTGGTGGCGGCTGCCACTGAAGCTTTCTTT.

J is TRBJ2-2 and V is TRBV30; either TRBD1 or TRBD2 may supply D (7 bases each). This CDR3 region has 16 residues. V was trimmed by 7 bases and J by 1 base, leaving 19 bases between them. Germline-derived CDR1 and CDR2 are GTSNPN and SVGIG (reference sequence). The CDR3 nucleotides are TGTGCCTCAGCCGAAACAGGGGAGGGGAACACCGGGGAGCTGTTTTTT. It encodes CASAETGEGNTGELFF.

The chain carries TRBV9 and TRBJ1-1; D is unclear. This CDR3 is built from 14 residues. Trimming left V 5 bases short and J 3 bases short, with 14 bases between. Germline CDR1 is SGDLS and CDR2 is YYNGEE. CDR3 in amino acids: CASSRNMGDTEAFF. CDR3 DNA: TGTGCCAGCAGTAGGAACATGGGTGACACTGAAGCTTTCTTT.

This clone was counted only a few times. The CDR3 sequence: CASSYGWTEAFF. The CDR3 region has the DNA TGTGCCAGCAGTTACGGGTGGACTGAAGCTTTCTTT. V usage is TRBV6-2 or TRBV6-3 and J usage is TRBJ1-1; D unclear. The CDR3 has 12 residues. V lost 2 bases, J lost 5 bases, and 6 bases lay in between. Germline CDR1 is MNHEY and CDR2 is SVGEGT.

DNA of the CDR3: TGTGCCAGCAGCCCGTCCCGGGACAGGGCAACTAATGAAAAACTGTTTTTT. The encoded protein is CASSPSRDRATNEKLFF. This sequence joins TRBV3-1 (or the pseudogene TRBV3-2) and TRBJ1-4; 9 nucleotides agree with TRBD1. CDR1 LGHDT and CDR2 YNNKEL come from the germline V gene (reference sequence). This CDR3 spans 17 amino acids. Trimming at V came to 4 bases and at J to 0 bases, leaving 6 bases not matched to a gene.

The chain joins TRBV19 to TRBJ2-7, with TRBD1 matching 7 bases. The ends lost 6 bases at V and 1 base at J; junction bases unmatched: 6. The CDR3 loop spans 14 amino acids. Germline V gene lookup returns CDR1 LNHDA and CDR2 SQIVND (reference sequence). CDR3 residues: CASSTDRNSYEQYF. CDR3 in DNA: TGTGCCAGTAGCACGGACAGGAATTCCTACGAGCAGTACTTC.

Of note for this clone: Mismatch with germline at one junction end may stem from a read error. The chain has TRBV2 and TRBJ1-4; D call uncertain. The CDR3 is 14 residues long. The germline CDR1 and CDR2 sequences are SNHLY and FYNNEI. The CDR3 reads CASREDGTNEKLFF. The CDR3, as DNA: TGTGCCAGCAGGGAAGATGGAACTAATGAAAAACTGTTTTTT.

This chain uses TRBV3-1 (or the pseudogene TRBV3-2) with TRBJ2-1; the D gene is possibly TRBD1 (6 bases). V lost 4 bases, J lost 7 bases, and 11 bases lay in between. Looked up from germline, CDR1 is LGHDT and CDR2 is YNNKEL (reference sequence). The CDR3 sequence is 13 residues long. The CDR3 is CASSPGTINEQFF. In DNA, the CDR3 is TGTGCCAGCAGCCCCGGGACAATTAATGAGCAGTTCTTC.

The rearrangement joins TRBV3-1 (or the pseudogene TRBV3-2) to TRBJ2-3, with D possibly TRBD1 on 6 matching bases. CDR1 LGHDT and CDR2 YNNKEL come from the germline V gene (reference sequence). Trimming took 0 bases from V and 1 from J, leaving 11 bases between them. There are 16 residues in the CDR3. This CDR3 reads CASSQDSGVGTDTQYF. The CDR3 bases are TGTGCCAGCAGCCAAGATTCAGGGGTCGGCACAGATACGCAGTATTTT.

The chain employs TRBV19 and TRBJ2-3; 7 bases fit TRBD1. Germline V lookup: CDR1 LNHDA, CDR2 SQIVND (reference sequence). The CDR3 spans 15 residues. The V segment lost 5 bases and the J segment 2 bases; nucleotides outside the gene matches: 7. The CDR3 reads CASSSGQKITDTQYF. CDR3 coding DNA: TGTGCCAGTAGTTCGGGACAGAAGATCACAGATACGCAGTATTTT.

The chain joins TRBV18 to TRBJ2-7; D ambiguous. CDR1 and CDR2 from the germline V gene are KGHSH and LQKENI. The CDR3 extends over 12 amino acids. V was cut by 2 bases and J by 3 bases, with 5 bases left in between. The CDR3 nucleotides are TGTGCCAGCTCACCAACAAACTACGAGCAGTACTTC. It translates to CASSPTNYEQYF.

This chain uses TRBV5-1 with TRBJ2-3; D is ambiguous. CDR3 length: 15 amino acids. From germline, CDR1 is SGHRS and CDR2 YFSETQ. The germline V and J ends were trimmed by 4 bases and 2 bases, with 14 bases remaining between them. The DNA of the CDR3 is TGCGCCAGCAGCCCCCCACTGGAATCCACAGATACGCAGTATTTT. This translates into CASSPPLESTDTQYF. Looking up the rest from reference TRBV5-1 and TRBJ2-3 gives the full variable domain: KAGVTQTPRYLIKTRGQQVTLSCSPISGHRSVSWYQQTPGQGLQFLFEYFSETQRNKGNFPGRFSGRQFSNSRSEMNVSTLELGDSALYLCASSPPLESTDTQYFGPGTRLTVL.

This chain joins TRBV6-2 or TRBV6-3 and TRBJ2-1; D is possibly TRBD2 (5 bases). Trimming took off 0 bases at V and 8 bases at J, with 11 bases between the two ends. Germline loops: CDR1 MNHEY, CDR2 SVGEGT. The CDR3 has 14 amino acids. In nucleotides, the CDR3 is TGTGCCAGCAGTTACTCTACCGCGGGCTATGAGCAGTTCTTC. It translates to CASSYSTAGYEQFF.

This rearrangement joins TRBV19 to TRBJ1-5; D not certain. The germline CDR1 and CDR2 sequences are LNHDA and SQIVND (reference sequence). The CDR3 is 15 amino acids. With 5 bases removed from V and 7 bases from J, the gap between germline ends came to 18 bases. The CDR3 reads CASSWNLLGGQPQHF. CDR3 bases: TGTGCCAGTAGTTGGAACCTACTTGGAGGACAGCCCCAGCATTTT. Looking up the rest from reference TRBV19 and TRBJ1-5 gives the full variable domain: DGGITQSPKYLFRKEGQNVTLSCEQNLNHDAMYWYRQDPGQGLRLIYYSQIVNDFQKGDIAEGYSVSREKKESFPLTVTSAQKNPTAFYLCASSWNLLGGQPQHFGDGTRLSIL.

V and J are TRBV4-3 and TRBJ1-3; D ambiguous. The CDR3 has 15 residues. Trimming cost V 0 bases and J 0 bases, with 6 bases left between them. Germline CDR1 LGHNA, CDR2 YSLEER. The CDR3 sequence is CASSQDRDSGNTIYF. The CDR3 DNA reads as TGCGCCAGCAGCCAAGATAGGGACTCTGGAAACACCATATATTTT.

V and J are TRBV12-3 or TRBV12-4 and TRBJ2-7; D call uncertain. The germline V and J ends were trimmed by 6 bases and 3 bases, with 9 bases remaining between them. CDR3 size: 12 residues. In DNA form, the CDR3 reads TGTGCCAGCAGCCGACACGTCTACGAGCAGTACTTC. This translates into CASSRHVYEQYF.

The rearrangement joins TRBV18 to TRBJ1-2; D is unresolved. Trimming cost V 6 bases and J 3 bases, with 11 bases left between them. This CDR3 has 13 residues. The germline CDR1 and CDR2 sequences are KGHSH and LQKENI. The CDR3 sequence is CASSGYADYGYTF. Here the CDR3 DNA reads TGTGCCAGCTCGGGTTACGCCGACTATGGCTACACCTTC. Together with reference TRBV18 and TRBJ1-2, the CDR3 gives the full variable domain: NAGVMQNPRHLVRRRGQEARLRCSPMKGHSHVYWYRQLPEEGLKFMVYLQKENIIDESGMPKERFSAEFPKEGPSILRIQQVVRGDSAAYFCASSGYADYGYTFGSGTRLTVV.